The 6 T cell receptor beta chains reported below all come from one sample, sequenced in a study of T cell responses to AZD1222 COVID-19 vaccine (dated by TCRdb to the early 2020s). The sample's time point label, in plain terms: about 28 days (+/-7) after the second vaccine dose. The method was the immunoSEQ multiplex PCR assay. TCRdb mirrors the immuneACCESS table, restricted to in-frame sequences. Some clones are absent from its copies; in checked studies, under half trace to an unresolved V gene, and the reason for the others is unknown. This sample is represented by 150,000 to 200,000 clones; 88% of them were singletons. Together, the top ten hold roughly a quarter of the sample. The sequencing used peripheral blood, collected 28 days after the second AZD1222 dose. These TCRs come from an adult who received the AZD1222 COVID-19 vaccine.

The rearrangement uses TRBV5-1 and TRBJ2-5, with D perhaps matching TRBD1 (5 bases). The CDR3 is 15 amino acids. The V gene's germline CDR1 is SGHRS and CDR2 YFSETQ. V was clipped by 1 base and J by 2 bases, with 12 bases between them. CDR3: CASSLQDNRQETQYF. The CDR3 bases are TGCGCCAGCAGCTTGCAGGACAACCGACAAGAGACCCAGTACTTC.

The chain has TRBV5-4 and TRBJ1-2; 12 bases line up with TRBD1. Trimming took 4 bases from V and 7 from J; bases not matched to a gene: 5. Germline assignment: CDR1 SGHNT and CDR2 YYREEE (reference sequence). This CDR3 is built from 14 residues. The CDR3 protein is CASSRGQGAFGYTF. The CDR3 bases are TGTGCCAGCAGCCGGGGACAGGGGGCGTTTGGCTACACCTTC.

The CDR3 DNA reads TGTGCCAGCAGCGTGGACAGGAGGAATGAAAAACTGTTTTTT. It is translated as CASSVDRRNEKLFF. This rearrangement joins TRBV7-9 to TRBJ1-4, with 7 bases matching TRBD1. Looked up from germline, CDR1 is SEHNR and CDR2 is FQNEAQ (reference sequence). The CDR3 is 14 amino acids. The J segment lost 5 bases and the V segment lost 5 bases, leaving 5 bases of the junction unmatched.

This rearrangement joins TRBV19 to TRBJ1-1, with D uncertain. CDR1 is LNHDA, CDR2 SQIVND, per germline (reference sequence). Deletions cut 3 bases from V and 4 bases from J, with 9 bases between. The CDR3 is 13 amino acids. As DNA, the CDR3 is TGTGCCAGTAGTATTAGACGGGCCACTGAAGCTTTCTTT. Its protein product is CASSIRRATEAFF.

V usage is TRBV28 and J usage is TRBJ1-4; no definite D call. Trimming cost V 7 bases and J 5 bases, with 14 bases left between them. CDR1 is MDHEN, CDR2 SYDVKM, per germline. The CDR3 sequence is 14 residues long. In nucleotides, the CDR3 is TGTGCCAGCACTAGTGGGCAGTCGAATGAAAAACTGTTTTTT. This gives the protein CASTSGQSNEKLFF.

The rearrangement joins TRBV5-8 to TRBJ2-3, with D uncertain. CDR3 length: 16 residues. V shed 2 bases and J shed 1 base, with 14 bases lying between them. From germline, CDR1 is SGHTS and CDR2 YDEGEE. CDR3 residues: CASSFDVMEGTDTQYF. As DNA, the CDR3 is TGTGCCAGCAGCTTTGACGTCATGGAAGGCACAGATACGCAGTATTTT.